These 15 T cell receptor beta chains share one sample of origin, sequenced in a study of OX40 agonist ivuxolimab in advanced cancers. The assay was immunoSEQ multiplex PCR, and TCRdb's table has in-frame clones only and misses some. The table has some 70,000 clones, 85% seen once; the top ten hold approximately 6%. The sequenced sample was CD4+ or CD8+ T cells sorted from blood, obtained in a trial of the OX40 agonist ivuxolimab. These receptors all stem from an adult with an advanced solid tumor such as melanoma, head and neck, liver or kidney cancer.

This clone was counted between two and nine times. The chain links TRBV5-1 to TRBJ2-7; D is uncertain. The CDR3 consists of 15 residues. The V end was cut by 0 bases, the J end by 5 bases, with 15 bases between. Germline V gene sequence: CDR1 SGHRS, CDR2 YFSETQ. The CDR3 loop is CASSLAQRVGDEQYF. The CDR3 nucleotides read TGCGCCAGCAGCTTGGCCCAAAGGGTTGGAGACGAGCAGTACTTC.

CDR3 nucleotide sequence: TGTGCCAGCGGGGAGGGGGGTAGCAATCAGCCCCAGCATTTT. Its translation is CASGEGGSNQPQHF. The chain combines TRBV6-1 with TRBJ1-5, with D possibly matching TRBD1 (6 bases). The CDR3 runs 14 residues. Germline CDR1 is MNHNS and CDR2 is SASEGT. Deletions cut 8 bases from V and 0 bases from J, with 11 bases between.

The chain joins TRBV7-9 to TRBJ2-5; D might be TRBD1 (6 bases). The germline gives CDR1 SEHNR, CDR2 FQNEAQ (reference sequence). The CDR3 runs 14 residues. V was cut by 3 bases and J by 1 base, with 9 bases left in between. The CDR3 sequence is CASSFQGPQETQYF. CDR3 sequence (DNA): TGTGCCAGCAGCTTCCAGGGGCCCCAAGAGACCCAGTACTTC. The whole variable domain, filled in from reference TRBV7-9 and TRBJ2-5, reads DTGVSQNPRHKITKRGQNVTFRCDPISEHNRLYWYRQTLGQGPEFLTYFQNEAQLEKSRLLSDRFSAERPKGSFSTLEIQRTEQGDSAMYLCASSFQGPQETQYFGPGTRLLVL.

The rearrangement joins TRBV5-4 to TRBJ2-4; 9 bases are shared with TRBD1. V dropped 3 bases and J dropped 5; count of bases not matched to a gene: 18. The germline V gene encodes CDR1 SGHNT and CDR2 YYREEE (reference sequence). The CDR3 sequence is 19 residues long. CDR3 amino acids: CASSCTGGWAPCGENIQYF. In DNA form, the CDR3 reads TGTGCCAGCAGCTGCACAGGGGGCTGGGCCCCTTGCGGTGAAAACATTCAGTACTTC.

This clone was observed once. The chain is built from TRBV7-8 and TRBJ2-7; maybe TRBD1 (6 bases). The germline V gene encodes CDR1 SGHVS and CDR2 FQNEAQ. With 5 bases removed from V and 0 bases from J, the gap between germline ends came to 17 bases. The CDR3 runs to 16 residues. Here the CDR3 reads CASSRHRQVSSYEQYF. The CDR3, as DNA: TGTGCCAGCAGCCGCCATCGACAGGTGAGCTCCTACGAGCAGTACTTC.

This chain's CDR3 is CASSPHYVRDTDTQYF. The CDR3 nucleotides read TGTGCCAGCAGCCCACACTACGTCCGAGACACAGATACGCAGTATTTT. The rearrangement links TRBV28 to TRBJ2-3, with D unresolved. CDR1 is MDHEN, CDR2 SYDVKM, per germline. Trimming removed 6 bases at V and 2 bases at J, with 18 bases between. The CDR3 is 16 amino acids.

This chain uses TRBV7-9 with TRBJ1-6; 8 bases are shared with TRBD1. Trimming cost V 1 base and J 1 base; bases outside gene matches: 6. CDR1 and CDR2 from the germline V gene are SEHNR and FQNEAQ (reference sequence). The CDR3 covers 18 residues. The DNA of the CDR3 is TGTGCCAGCAGCTTAGGTCAGGGGGCCGTATCCTATAATTCACCCCTCCACTTT. Translation: CASSLGQGAVSYNSPLHF.

This clone was counted only a few times. The rearrangement links TRBV9 to TRBJ2-7, with D possibly being TRBD1 (6 bases). V lost 1 base, J lost 2 bases, and 13 bases lay in between. Looked up from germline, CDR1 is SGDLS and CDR2 is YYNGEE. The CDR3 has 15 residues. The CDR3 nucleotides read TGTGCCAGCAGCGTATCTACAGGGAAACCCTACGAGCAGTACTTC. This gives the protein CASSVSTGKPYEQYF.

This sequence joins TRBV6-5 and TRBJ1-1; perhaps TRBD1 as D (5 bases). The CDR3 has 15 amino acids. In germline, CDR1 is MNHEY, CDR2 SVGAGI. V lost 2 bases and J 0 bases, leaving 10 bases between the germline ends. This CDR3 is CASSYRDGLNTEAFF. The CDR3 DNA is TGTGCCAGCAGTTACCGGGACGGACTGAACACTGAAGCTTTCTTT.

The sample holds one count of this clone. The chain couples TRBV19 to TRBJ2-1, with 8 nucleotides matching TRBD2. With 6 bases clipped from V and 8 bases from J, the junction kept 6 bases outside the gene matches. The CDR3 length is 13 residues. From germline, CDR1 is LNHDA and CDR2 SQIVND (reference sequence). CDR3 DNA sequence: TGTGCCAGTAGCGGGACTAGGAGGGATGAGCAGTTCTTC. Residues: CASSGTRRDEQFF.

The V gene is TRBV18, the J gene TRBJ2-7; 7 nucleotides agree with TRBD1. V dropped 7 bases and J dropped 7; count of bases not matched to a gene: 13. The CDR3 contains 14 residues. Germline CDR1 reads KGHSH; CDR2 reads LQKENI. The DNA of the CDR3 is TGTGCCAGCTACAACAGGGGTCGGGGACAAGAGCAGTACTTC. Translated: CASYNRGRGQEQYF.

This chain links TRBV6-5 with TRBJ1-1; the D gene is possibly TRBD1 (6 bases). The CDR3 has 15 residues. Germline values: CDR1 MNHEY, CDR2 SVGAGI. V lost 6 bases to trimming and J lost 2 bases, with 16 bases between them. The CDR3 DNA follows: TGTGCCAGCAGCCCTTCCCAGGGGCGTAACACTGAAGCTTTCTTT. Protein product: CASSPSQGRNTEAFF.

This rearrangement joins TRBV6-6 to TRBJ1-5; no firm D call. The CDR3 is 14 amino acids. Deletions cut 8 bases from V and 4 bases from J, with 15 bases between. CDR1 and CDR2 from the germline V gene are MNHNY and SVGAGI (reference sequence). For the CDR3, the DNA is TGTGCCAGCGCCCACGGTGGAGATAATCAGCCCCAGCATTTT. Translating it yields CASAHGGDNQPQHF.

The chain combines TRBV5-1 with TRBJ2-7, with 11 positions matching TRBD2. Trimming cost V 0 bases and J 6 bases; bases outside gene matches: 8. Germline values: CDR1 SGHRS, CDR2 YFSETQ. This CDR3 has 16 residues. Written as DNA, the CDR3 is TGCGCCAGCAGCTTGGCCCCCACTAGCGGGAGTCCCGAGCAGTACTTC. It translates to CASSLAPTSGSPEQYF.

The V gene is TRBV6-5, the J gene TRBJ2-1, with unresolved D. Trimming cost V 6 bases and J 6 bases, with 6 bases left between them. CDR1 is MNHEY and CDR2 is SVGAGI in the germline V gene. The CDR3 is made up of 11 amino acids. The CDR3 bases are TGTGCCAGCAGCCCTGTCAATGAGCAGTTCTTC. It translates to CASSPVNEQFF.